This TCR beta chain was sequenced in a study of T cells after yellow fever vaccination. Whole-study findings and limits: Weaker, the secondary response peaked sooner, at day 5 versus 15. A large majority of primary-vaccination clones showed up again after the booster (approximately 96% CD4, 88% CD8).

UMIs and a universal primer site were added when TCR cDNA was made by 5'RACE template switching. TCRdb fed the 5' RACE reads into MiXCR, producing one record per CDR3 protein. The sample carries approximately 140,000 distinct CDR3 sequences, over 7% recorded once. This clonotype was observed at least ten times. The antigen is not known. CDR1 is SGHAT, CDR2 FQNNGV, per germline. The CDR3 contains 19 residues. V was pared by 5 bases and J by 4 bases, with 18 bases of the junction left unmatched. The TCR originated in a man younger than 45 who received the YFV17D yellow fever vaccine. The V and J genes are TRBV11-2 and TRBJ2-1, with 9 positions matching TRBD1. Sequenced here: CD4+ T cells sorted from PBMCs, sampled 5 days after the yellow fever booster vaccination. In DNA, the CDR3 is TGTGCCAGCAGCCCGGGACAGAGGACAGGGGTGCTCCTTTACAATGAGCAGTTCTTC. This codes for CASSPGQRTGVLLYNEQFF.